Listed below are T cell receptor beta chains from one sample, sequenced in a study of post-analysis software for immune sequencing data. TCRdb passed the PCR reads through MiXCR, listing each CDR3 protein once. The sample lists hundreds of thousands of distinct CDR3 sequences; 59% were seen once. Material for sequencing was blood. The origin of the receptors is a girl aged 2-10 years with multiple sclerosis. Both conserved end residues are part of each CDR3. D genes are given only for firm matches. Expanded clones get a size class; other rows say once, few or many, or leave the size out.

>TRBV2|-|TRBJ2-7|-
CASSESGGEQYF
TGTGCCAGCAGTGAATCGGGTGGCGAGCAGTACTTC
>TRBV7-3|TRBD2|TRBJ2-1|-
CASSLTRTSGFNNEQFF
TGTGCCAGCAGCTTAACAAGGACTAGCGGGTTCAACAATGAGCAGTTCTTC
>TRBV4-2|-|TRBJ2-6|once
CASSQDPTASGANVLTF
TGTGCCAGCAGCCAAGATCCGACAGCCTCTGGGGCCAACGTCCTGACTTTC
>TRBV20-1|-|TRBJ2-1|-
CGARDGSRLDPYNEQFF
TGCGGTGCTAGAGATGGATCGCGACTAGATCCCTACAATGAGCAGTTCTTC
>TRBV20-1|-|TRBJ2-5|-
CSAREEGAREETQYF
TGCAGTGCTAGAGAGGAGGGGGCGAGAGAAGAGACCCAGTACTTC
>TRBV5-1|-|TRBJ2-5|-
CASSLGGNKETQYF
TGCGCCAGCAGCTTGGGAGGGAATAAAGAGACCCAGTACTTC
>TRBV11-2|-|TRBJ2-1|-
CASSSIQDVYNEQFF
TGTGCCAGCAGCTCGATTCAGGACGTATACAATGAGCAGTTCTTC
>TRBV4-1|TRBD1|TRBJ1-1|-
CASSRDRGSQGTEAFF
TGCGCCAGCAGCCGGGACAGGGGTTCCCAGGGGACTGAAGCTTTCTTT
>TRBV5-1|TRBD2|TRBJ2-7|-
CASSRGLAGEGEQYF
TGCGCCAGCAGCAGGGGACTAGCGGGAGAGGGCGAGCAGTACTTC
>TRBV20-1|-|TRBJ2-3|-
CSALGLNTDTQYF
TGCAGTGCTTTGGGACTTAACACAGATACGCAGTATTTT
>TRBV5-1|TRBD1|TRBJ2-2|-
CASSVGPGQGRTGELFF
TGCGCCAGCAGCGTCGGCCCGGGACAGGGGAGGACCGGGGAGCTGTTTTTT
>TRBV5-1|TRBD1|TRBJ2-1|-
CASSIPTGAWNEQFF
TGCGCCAGCAGCATACCGACAGGGGCTTGGAATGAGCAGTTCTTC
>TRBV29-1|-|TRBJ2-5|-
CSVEDQWDLMGETQYF
TGCAGCGTTGAAGATCAGTGGGACCTGATGGGAGAGACCCAGTACTTC
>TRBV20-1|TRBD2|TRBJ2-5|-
CSARGTSGRGEETQYF
TGCAGTGCTAGAGGGACTAGCGGGAGAGGGGAAGAGACCCAGTACTTC
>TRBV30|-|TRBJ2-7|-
CAWSDQLPYEQYF
TGTGCCTGGAGTGACCAGCTTCCCTACGAGCAGTACTTC
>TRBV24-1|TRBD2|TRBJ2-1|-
CATSDRWASGKNYNEQFF
TGTGCCACCAGTGATAGGTGGGCTAGCGGGAAGAACTACAATGAGCAGTTCTTC
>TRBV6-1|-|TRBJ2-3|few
CASSDGGSTDTQYF
TGTGCCAGCAGTGACGGAGGAAGCACAGATACGCAGTATTTT
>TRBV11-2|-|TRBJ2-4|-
CASSLERGIQYF
TGTGCCAGCAGCTTAGAGCGGGGTATCCAGTACTTC
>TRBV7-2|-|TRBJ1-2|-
CASLHRGGALYGYTF
TGTGCCAGCTTACACAGAGGGGGGGCCCTCTATGGCTACACCTTC
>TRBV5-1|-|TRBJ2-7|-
CASRRDPGLPQYF
TGCGCCAGCAGGAGGGATCCGGGCCTCCCCCAGTACTTC
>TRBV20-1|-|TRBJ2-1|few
CSATRGGGPYNEQFF
TGCAGTGCCACCAGGGGGGGAGGGCCCTACAATGAGCAGTTCTTC
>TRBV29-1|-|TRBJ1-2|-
CSVEGRSGKIYGYTF
TGCAGCGTTGAAGGAAGGTCAGGGAAAATCTATGGCTACACCTTC
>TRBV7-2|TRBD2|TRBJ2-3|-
CASSPGTGGRYTDTQYF
TGTGCCAGCAGCCCAGGGACTGGCGGGAGGTACACAGATACGCAGTATTTT
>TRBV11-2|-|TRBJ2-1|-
CASSPPENNEQFF
TGTGCCAGCAGCCCCCCAGAGAACAATGAGCAGTTCTTC
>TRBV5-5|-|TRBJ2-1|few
CASSWDWGVPEQFF
TGTGCCAGCAGCTGGGATTGGGGAGTCCCTGAGCAGTTCTTC
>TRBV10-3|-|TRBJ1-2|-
CAISVVGYGYTF
TGTGCCATCAGTGTGGTGGGCTATGGCTACACCTTC
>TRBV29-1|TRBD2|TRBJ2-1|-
CSTAGTSGNEQFF
TGCAGCACCGCCGGGACTAGCGGGAATGAGCAGTTCTTC
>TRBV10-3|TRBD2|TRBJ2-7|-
CATRGELGADEQYF
TGTGCCACGCGGGGGGAACTAGGAGCGGACGAGCAGTACTTC
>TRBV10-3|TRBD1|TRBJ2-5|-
CASNRGDEETQYF
TGTGCCTCGAACAGGGGGGATGAGGAGACCCAGTACTTC
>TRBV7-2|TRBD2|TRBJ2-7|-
CASSLLAGVVEQYF
TGTGCCAGCAGCTTGCTAGCGGGAGTGGTCGAGCAGTACTTC
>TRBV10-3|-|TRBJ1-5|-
CAISERLEKPQHF
TGTGCCATCAGTGAGAGGTTGGAGAAACCCCAGCATTTT
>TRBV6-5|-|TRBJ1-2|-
CASRPGTVFSYGYTF
TGTGCCAGCAGACCCGGGACGGTCTTTTCATATGGCTACACCTTC
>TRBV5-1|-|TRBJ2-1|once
CASSLRESLDSKFF
TGCGCCAGCAGCTTAAGGGAGAGCTTAGACTCGAAGTTCTTC
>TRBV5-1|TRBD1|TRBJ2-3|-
CASSFLPPGQEGDTQYF
TGCGCCAGCAGCTTCCTACCACCGGGACAGGAAGGAGATACGCAGTATTTT
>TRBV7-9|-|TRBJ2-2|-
CASSPSGGLTGELFF
TGTGCCAGCAGCCCCTCAGGAGGGCTGACCGGGGAGCTGTTTTTT
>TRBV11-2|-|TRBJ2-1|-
CASSPLGVNNEQFF
TGTGCCAGCAGCCCGTTGGGCGTCAACAATGAGCAGTTCTTC
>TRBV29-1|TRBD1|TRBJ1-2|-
CSDMRQGGYGYTF
TGCAGCGACATGAGACAGGGTGGTTATGGCTACACCTTC
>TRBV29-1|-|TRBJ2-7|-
CSVERSNEQYF
TGCAGCGTTGAGCGGTCTAACGAGCAGTACTTC
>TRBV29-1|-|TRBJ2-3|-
CSVGGGAPERGTDTQYF
TGCAGCGTTGGGGGGGGGGCTCCGGAAAGGGGCACAGATACGCAGTATTTT
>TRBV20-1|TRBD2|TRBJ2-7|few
CSAGRGTSGTYEQYF
TGCAGTGCTGGAAGAGGGACTAGCGGAACCTACGAGCAGTACTTC
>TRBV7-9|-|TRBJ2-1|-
CASSPIGGGLSNEQFF
TGTGCCAGCAGCCCTATTGGGGGGGGGCTGTCCAATGAGCAGTTCTTC
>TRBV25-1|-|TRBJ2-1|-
CASSEYEVYNEQFF
TGTGCCAGCAGTGAATACGAGGTTTACAATGAGCAGTTCTTC
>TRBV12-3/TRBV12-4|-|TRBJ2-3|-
CASIREPEDTQYF
TGTGCCAGCATACGTGAGCCGGAGGATACGCAGTATTTT